This entry features one T cell receptor (beta chain) sequence. Antigen: not known. This PCR relied on a set of 60 Vbeta primers and 13 Jbeta primers. Sequenced by immunoSEQ multiplex PCR; TCRdb stores in-frame clones only, minus some. This sample has 82,000 or so clones; 10% occur once, and the top ten carry 24%. The data were obtained in a study of cytomegalovirus exposure and HLA in healthy donors. Findings of the study overall: Cytomegalovirus-associated status was assigned to 164 TCR beta chains. TCR beta V segments were, for the most part, productive about 90% or about 30% of the time in an earlier analysis.

V was trimmed by 1 base and J by 7 bases, leaving 16 bases between them. This CDR3 is 15 amino acids long. Germline V gene sequence: CDR1 LNHDA, CDR2 SQIVND (reference sequence). The sample consisted of PBMCs. The sequence derives from a man in his 60s in good health and CMV-seropositive. This chain links TRBV19 with TRBJ1-2; tentatively, D is TRBD1 (6 bases). CDR3 sequence reads: CASSIVQSRGSGYTF. CDR3 nucleotides: TGTGCCAGTAGTATAGTACAGAGCAGGGGAAGTGGCTACACCTTC. Filled out from reference TRBV19 and TRBJ1-2, the complete variable domain reads DGGITQSPKYLFRKEGQNVTLSCEQNLNHDAMYWYRQDPGQGLRLIYYSQIVNDFQKGDIAEGYSVSREKKESFPLTVTSAQKNPTAFYLCASSIVQSRGSGYTFGSGTRLTVV.